The following is a T cell receptor (beta chain) sequence with its context. The sample originates from a study of blood T cell repertoires in COVID-19. Across the whole study: COVID-19 samples, acute and convalescent, were from the United States, Italy and Spain. Sources were T cells, B-cell-depleted T cells, or PBMCs; the material itself was cDNA or gDNA.

The J segment lost 4 bases and the V segment lost 6 bases, leaving 10 bases of the junction unmatched. Germline assignment: CDR1 SNHLY and CDR2 FYNNEI. This CDR3 is 16 amino acids long. Original analysis: Estimation of nucleated cell counts relied on the amplification of reference gene primers. Repertoires were generated with immunoSEQ multiplex PCR, while TCRdb's copy carries only in-frame clones and drops some. D and trimming were read from the DNA, whereas the V and J calls and clone size are those reported in that table. This sample has 200,000 to 250,000 clones, with about nine tenths found just once.

This sequence joins TRBV2 and TRBJ2-1; 9 nucleotides match TRBD2. The source of this sequence is a man aged 30 to 39 with COVID-19, enrolled during active disease. The sequencing input was peripheral blood. DNA for the CDR3: TGTGCCAGCAGCAGTGGCCAGCGGGGGGTTTACAATGAGCAGTTCTTC. This gives the protein CASSSGQRGVYNEQFF.